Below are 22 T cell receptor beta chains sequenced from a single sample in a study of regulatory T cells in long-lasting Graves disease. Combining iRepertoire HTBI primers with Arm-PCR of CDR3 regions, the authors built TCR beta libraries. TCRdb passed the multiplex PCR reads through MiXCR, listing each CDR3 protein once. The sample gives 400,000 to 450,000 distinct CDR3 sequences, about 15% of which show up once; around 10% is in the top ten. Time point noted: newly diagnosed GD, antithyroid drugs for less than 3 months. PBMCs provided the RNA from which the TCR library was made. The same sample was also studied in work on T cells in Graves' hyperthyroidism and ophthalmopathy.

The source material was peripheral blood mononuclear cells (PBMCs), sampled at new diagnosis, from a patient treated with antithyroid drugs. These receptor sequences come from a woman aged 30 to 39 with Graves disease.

CDR3 in DNA: TGTGCCAGCAGTTTACTGCCTTACAGGGAAAAGGACTATGGCTACACCTTC. Translated, it gives CASSLLPYREKDYGYTF. V is TRBV28 and J is TRBJ1-2; a weak D match, TRBD1 (6 bases). The CDR3 is made up of 17 amino acids. V was pared by 2 bases and J by 3 bases, with 19 bases between. Germline CDR1 is MDHEN and CDR2 is SYDVKM.

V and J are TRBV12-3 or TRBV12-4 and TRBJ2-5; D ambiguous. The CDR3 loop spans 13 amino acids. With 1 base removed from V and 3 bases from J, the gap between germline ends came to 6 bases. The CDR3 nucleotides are TGTGCCAGCAGTTTAGACAGTAAAGAGACCCAGTACTTC. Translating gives CASSLDSKETQYF.

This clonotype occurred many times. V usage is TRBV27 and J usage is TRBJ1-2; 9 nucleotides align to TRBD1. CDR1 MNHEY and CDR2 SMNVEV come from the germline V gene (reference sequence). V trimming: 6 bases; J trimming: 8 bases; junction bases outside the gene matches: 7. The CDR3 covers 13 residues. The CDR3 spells CASSSQGAGGYTF. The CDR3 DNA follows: TGTGCCAGCAGCTCACAGGGGGCGGGAGGCTACACCTTC.

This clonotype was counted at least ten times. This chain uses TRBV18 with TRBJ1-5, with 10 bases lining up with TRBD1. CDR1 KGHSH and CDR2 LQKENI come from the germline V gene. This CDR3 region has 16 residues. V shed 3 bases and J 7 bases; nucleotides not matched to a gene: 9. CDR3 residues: CASSPPRTGGNQPQHF. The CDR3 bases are TGTGCCAGCTCACCCCCAAGGACAGGGGGTAACCAGCCCCAGCATTTT.

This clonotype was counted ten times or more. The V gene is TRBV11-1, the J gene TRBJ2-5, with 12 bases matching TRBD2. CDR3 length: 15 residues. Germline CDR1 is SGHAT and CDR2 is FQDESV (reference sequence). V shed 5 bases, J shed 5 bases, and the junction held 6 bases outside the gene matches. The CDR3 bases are TGTGCCAGCAGCGAGACTAGCGGGAGCAGGGAGACCCAGTACTTC. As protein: CASSETSGSRETQYF. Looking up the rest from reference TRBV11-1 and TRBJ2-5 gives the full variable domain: EAEVAQSPRYKITEKSQAVAFWCDPISGHATLYWYRQILGQGPELLVQFQDESVVDDSQLPKDRFSAERLKGVDSTLKIQPAELGDSAMYLCASSETSGSRETQYFGPGTRLLVL.

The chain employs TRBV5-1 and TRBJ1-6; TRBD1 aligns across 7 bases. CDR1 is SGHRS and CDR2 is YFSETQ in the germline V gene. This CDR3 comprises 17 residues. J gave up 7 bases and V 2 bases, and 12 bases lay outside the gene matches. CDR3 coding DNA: TGCGCCAGCAGCTTCGGGTCCGGGGGACAGCTCAATTCACCCCTCCACTTT. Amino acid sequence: CASSFGSGGQLNSPLHF. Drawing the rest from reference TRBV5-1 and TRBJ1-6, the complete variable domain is KAGVTQTPRYLIKTRGQQVTLSCSPISGHRSVSWYQQTPGQGLQFLFEYFSETQRNKGNFPGRFSGRQFSNSRSEMNVSTLELGDSALYLCASSFGSGGQLNSPLHFGNGTRLTVT.

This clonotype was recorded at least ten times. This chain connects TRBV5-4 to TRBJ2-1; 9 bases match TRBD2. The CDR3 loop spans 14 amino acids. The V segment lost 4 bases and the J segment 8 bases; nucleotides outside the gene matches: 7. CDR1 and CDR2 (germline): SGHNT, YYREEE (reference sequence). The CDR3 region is CASSLPQREDEQFF. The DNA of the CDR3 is TGTGCCAGCAGCCTCCCCCAGCGGGAGGATGAGCAGTTCTTC.

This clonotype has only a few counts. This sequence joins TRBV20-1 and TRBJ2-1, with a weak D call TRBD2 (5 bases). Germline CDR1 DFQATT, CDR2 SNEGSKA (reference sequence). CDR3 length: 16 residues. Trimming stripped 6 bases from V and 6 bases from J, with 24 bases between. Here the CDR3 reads CSAIEDALGNSNEQFF. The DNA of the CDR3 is TGCAGTGCAATAGAAGACGCACTCGGGAATAGCAATGAGCAGTTCTTC.

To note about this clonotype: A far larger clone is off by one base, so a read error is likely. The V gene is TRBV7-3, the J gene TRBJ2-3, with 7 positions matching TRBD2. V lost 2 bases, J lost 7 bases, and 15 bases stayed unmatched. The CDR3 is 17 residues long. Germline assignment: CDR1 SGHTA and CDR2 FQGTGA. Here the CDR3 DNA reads TGTGCCAGCAGCTTAGGACCAGCGGGACGGTCCTTTTATACGCAGTATTTT. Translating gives CASSLGPAGRSFYTQYF.

Written as DNA, the CDR3 is TGTGCCAGCACCAGACCGGTTTTGGACACCATATATTTT. Translated, it gives CASTRPVLDTIYF. The chain combines TRBV6-1 with TRBJ1-3; D is ambiguous. CDR3 size: 13 residues. CDR1 is MNHNS and CDR2 is SASEGT in the germline V gene. V was pared by 7 bases and J by 8 bases, with 15 bases between.

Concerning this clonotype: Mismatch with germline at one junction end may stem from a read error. CDR3 amino acids: CTSSPGGRQFPEAFF. In DNA form, the CDR3 reads TGTACCAGCTCCCCAGGGGGGCGACAGTTCCCTGAAGCTTTCTTT. The chain links TRBV18 to TRBJ1-1, with 7 bases matching TRBD1. The CDR3 has 15 amino acids. Germline V lookup: CDR1 KGHSH, CDR2 LQKENI.

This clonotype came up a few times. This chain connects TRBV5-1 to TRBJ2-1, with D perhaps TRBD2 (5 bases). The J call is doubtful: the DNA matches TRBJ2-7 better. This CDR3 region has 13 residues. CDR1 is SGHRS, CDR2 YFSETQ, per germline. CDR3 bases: TGCGCCAGTGGACGACGGGAAACAGCCGAGCAGTACTTC. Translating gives CASGRRETAEQYF.

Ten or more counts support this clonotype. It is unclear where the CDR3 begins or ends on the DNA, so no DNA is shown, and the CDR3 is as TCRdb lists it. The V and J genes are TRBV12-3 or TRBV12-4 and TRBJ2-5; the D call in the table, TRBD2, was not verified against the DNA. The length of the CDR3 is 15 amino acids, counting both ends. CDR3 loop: CASSSSGLAEETQYF.

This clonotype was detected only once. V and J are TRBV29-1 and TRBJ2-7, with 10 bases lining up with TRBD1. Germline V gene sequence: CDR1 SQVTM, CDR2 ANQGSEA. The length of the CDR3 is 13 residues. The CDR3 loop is CGARDRGFYEQYF. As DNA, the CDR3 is TGCGGCGCCCGGGACAGGGGTTTTTACGAGCAGTACTTC.

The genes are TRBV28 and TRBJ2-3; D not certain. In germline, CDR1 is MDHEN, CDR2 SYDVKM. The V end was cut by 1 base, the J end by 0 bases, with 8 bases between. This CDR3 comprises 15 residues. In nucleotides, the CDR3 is TGTGCCAGCAGTTTATATCGAACCAGCACAGATACGCAGTATTTT. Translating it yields CASSLYRTSTDTQYF.

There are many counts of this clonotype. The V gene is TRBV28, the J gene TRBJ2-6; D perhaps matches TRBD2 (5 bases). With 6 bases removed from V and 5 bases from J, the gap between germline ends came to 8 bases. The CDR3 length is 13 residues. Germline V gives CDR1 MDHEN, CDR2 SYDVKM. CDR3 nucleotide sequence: TGTGCCAGCAGGGTCGGGAGGGCCAACGTCCTGACTTTC. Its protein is CASRVGRANVLTF.

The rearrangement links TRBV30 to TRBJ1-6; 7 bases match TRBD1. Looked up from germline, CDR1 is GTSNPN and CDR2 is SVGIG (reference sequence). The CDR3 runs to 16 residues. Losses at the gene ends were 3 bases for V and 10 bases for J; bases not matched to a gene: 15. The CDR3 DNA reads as TGTGCCTGGAGCTCGGACAGGACGGGGGGGAAGTCACCCCTCCACTTT. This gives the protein CAWSSDRTGGKSPLHF.

CDR3 bases: TGTGCCATCAGTGAGAAACGGGACATATCACACTATGGCTACACCTTC. It encodes CAISEKRDISHYGYTF. V and J are TRBV10-3 and TRBJ1-2, with D maybe TRBD1 (6 bases). The CDR3 runs 16 residues. The germline gives CDR1 ENHRY, CDR2 SYGVKD. Trimming cost V 2 bases and J 3 bases, with 16 bases left between them.

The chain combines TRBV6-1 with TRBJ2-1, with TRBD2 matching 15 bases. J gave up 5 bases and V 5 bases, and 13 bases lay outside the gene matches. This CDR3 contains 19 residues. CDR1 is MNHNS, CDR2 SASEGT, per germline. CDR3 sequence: CASSLRGLAGGPLDNEQFF. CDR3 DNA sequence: TGTGCCAGCAGTCTTCGTGGACTAGCGGGAGGGCCGTTGGACAATGAGCAGTTCTTC.

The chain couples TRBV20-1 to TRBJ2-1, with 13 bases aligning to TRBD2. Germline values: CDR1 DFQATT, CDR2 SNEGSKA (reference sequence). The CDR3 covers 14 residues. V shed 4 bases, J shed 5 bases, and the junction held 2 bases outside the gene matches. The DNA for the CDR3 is TGCAGTGCTAAAGGGACTAGCGGGAACAATGAGCAGTTCTTC. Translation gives CSAKGTSGNNEQFF.

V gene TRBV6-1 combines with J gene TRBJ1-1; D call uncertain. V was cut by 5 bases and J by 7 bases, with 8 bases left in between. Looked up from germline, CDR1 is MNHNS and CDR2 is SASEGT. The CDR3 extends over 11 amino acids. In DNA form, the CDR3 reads TGTGCCAGCAGTCGGTCGGGTGAAGCTTTCTTT. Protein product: CASSRSGEAFF.

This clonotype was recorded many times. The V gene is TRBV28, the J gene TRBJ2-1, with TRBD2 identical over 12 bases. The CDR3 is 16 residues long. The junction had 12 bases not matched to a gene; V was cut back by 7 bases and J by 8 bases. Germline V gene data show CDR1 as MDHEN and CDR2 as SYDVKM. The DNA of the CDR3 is TGTGCCAGCACCGCTAGCGGGAGGGCGGAGGAAGATGAGCAGTTCTTC. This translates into CASTASGRAEEDEQFF. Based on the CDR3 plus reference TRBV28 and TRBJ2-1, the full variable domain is DVKVTQSSRYLVKRTGEKVFLECVQDMDHENMFWYRQDPGLGLRLIYFSYDVKMKEKGDIPEGYSVSREKKERFSLILESASTNQTSMYLCASTASGRAEEDEQFFGPGTRLTVL.